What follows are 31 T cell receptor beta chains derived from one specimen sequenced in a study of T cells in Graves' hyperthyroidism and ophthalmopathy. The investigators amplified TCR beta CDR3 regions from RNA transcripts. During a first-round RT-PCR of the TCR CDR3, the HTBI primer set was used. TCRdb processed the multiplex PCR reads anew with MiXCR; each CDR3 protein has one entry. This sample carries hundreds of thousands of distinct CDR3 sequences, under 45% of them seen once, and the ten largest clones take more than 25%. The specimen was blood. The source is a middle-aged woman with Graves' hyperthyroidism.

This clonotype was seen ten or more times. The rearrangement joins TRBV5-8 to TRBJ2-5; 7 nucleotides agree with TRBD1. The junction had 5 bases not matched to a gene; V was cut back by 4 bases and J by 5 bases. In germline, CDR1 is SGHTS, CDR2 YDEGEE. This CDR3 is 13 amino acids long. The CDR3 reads CASSMGQKETQYF. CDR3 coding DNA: TGTGCCAGCAGCATGGGACAGAAGGAGACCCAGTACTTC.

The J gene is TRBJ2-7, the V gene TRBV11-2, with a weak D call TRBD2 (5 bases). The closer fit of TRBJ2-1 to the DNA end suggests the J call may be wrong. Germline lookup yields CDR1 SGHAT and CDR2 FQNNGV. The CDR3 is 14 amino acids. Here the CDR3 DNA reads TGTGCCAGCAGCTTACGGGGTGACCTAGGATGGCAGTTCTTC. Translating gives CASSLRGDLGWQFF.

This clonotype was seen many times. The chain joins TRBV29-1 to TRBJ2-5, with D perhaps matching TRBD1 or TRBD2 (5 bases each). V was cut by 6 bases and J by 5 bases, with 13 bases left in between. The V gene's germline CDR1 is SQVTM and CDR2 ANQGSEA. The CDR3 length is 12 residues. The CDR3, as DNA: TGCAGCGTGGGGGACGGGTGGGAGACCCAGTACTTC. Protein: CSVGDGWETQYF.

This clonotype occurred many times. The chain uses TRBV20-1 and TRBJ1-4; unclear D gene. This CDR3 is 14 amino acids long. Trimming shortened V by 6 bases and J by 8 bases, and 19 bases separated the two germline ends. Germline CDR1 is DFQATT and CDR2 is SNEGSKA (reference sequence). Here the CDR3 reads CSAYDRVVEEKLFF. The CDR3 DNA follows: TGCAGTGCGTACGATAGGGTTGTGGAGGAAAAACTGTTTTTT.

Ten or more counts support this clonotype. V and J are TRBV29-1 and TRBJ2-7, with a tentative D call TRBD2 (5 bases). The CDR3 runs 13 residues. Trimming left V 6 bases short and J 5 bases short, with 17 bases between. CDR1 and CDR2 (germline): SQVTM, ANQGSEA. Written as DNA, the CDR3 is TGCAGCGTCGACTACCAGGATCGGGACGAGCAGTACTTC. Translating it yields CSVDYQDRDEQYF.

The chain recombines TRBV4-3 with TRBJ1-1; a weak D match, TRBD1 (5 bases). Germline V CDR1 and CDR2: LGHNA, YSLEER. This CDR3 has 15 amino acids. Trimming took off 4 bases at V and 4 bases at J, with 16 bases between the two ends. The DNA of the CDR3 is TGCGCCAGCAGCCTAACGGTGACAGCGATCACTGAAGCTTTCTTT. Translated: CASSLTVTAITEAFF.

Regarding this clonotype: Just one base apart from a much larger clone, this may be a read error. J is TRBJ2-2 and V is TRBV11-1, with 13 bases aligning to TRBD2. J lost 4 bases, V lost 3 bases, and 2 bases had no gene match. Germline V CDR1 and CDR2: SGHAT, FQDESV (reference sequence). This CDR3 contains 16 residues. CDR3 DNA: TGTGCCAGCAGCTTTCGGACTAGCGGGGGCACCGGGGAGCTGTTTTTT. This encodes CASSFRTSGGTGELFF.

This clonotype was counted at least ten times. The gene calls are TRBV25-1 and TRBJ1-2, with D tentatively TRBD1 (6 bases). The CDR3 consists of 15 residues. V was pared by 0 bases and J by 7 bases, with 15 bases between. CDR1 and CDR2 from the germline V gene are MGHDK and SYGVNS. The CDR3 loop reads CASSEYDRLGGGYTF. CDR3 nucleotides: TGTGCCAGCAGTGAATATGACAGGCTGGGGGGTGGCTACACCTTC.

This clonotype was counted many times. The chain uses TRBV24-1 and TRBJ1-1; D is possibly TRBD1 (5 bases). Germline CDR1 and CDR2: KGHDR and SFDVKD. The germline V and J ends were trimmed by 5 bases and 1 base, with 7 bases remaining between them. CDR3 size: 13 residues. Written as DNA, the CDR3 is TGTGCCACCAGTGGGCAGGGGAACACTGAAGCTTTCTTT. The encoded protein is CATSGQGNTEAFF.

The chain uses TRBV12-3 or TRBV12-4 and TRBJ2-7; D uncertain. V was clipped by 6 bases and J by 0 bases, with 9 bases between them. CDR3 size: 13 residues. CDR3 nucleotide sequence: TGTGCCAGCAGCCCAGTTTTCTCCTACGAGCAGTACTTC. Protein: CASSPVFSYEQYF.

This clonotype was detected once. The CDR3 DNA follows: TGCAGTGCTAGAGATCGAACCGAGATCTCCTACGAGCAGTACTTC. It codes for CSARDRTEISYEQYF. The V call is TRBV20-1, the J call TRBJ2-7; D ambiguous. The CDR3 covers 15 residues. V was pared by 0 bases and J by 0 bases, with 12 bases between. The germline V gene encodes CDR1 DFQATT and CDR2 SNEGSKA (reference sequence).

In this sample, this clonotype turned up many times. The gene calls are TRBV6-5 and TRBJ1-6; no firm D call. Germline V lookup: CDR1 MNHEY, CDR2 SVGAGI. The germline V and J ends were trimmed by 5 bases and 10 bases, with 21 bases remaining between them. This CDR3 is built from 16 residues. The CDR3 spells CASSEVQAHIGSPLHF. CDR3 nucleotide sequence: TGTGCCAGCAGTGAAGTGCAGGCCCACATAGGGTCACCCCTCCACTTT.

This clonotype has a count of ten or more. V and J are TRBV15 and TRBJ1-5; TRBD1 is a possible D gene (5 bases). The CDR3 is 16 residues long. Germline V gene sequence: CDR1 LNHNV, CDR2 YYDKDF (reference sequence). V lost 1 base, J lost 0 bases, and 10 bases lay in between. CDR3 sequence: CATSRVAGDSNQPQHF. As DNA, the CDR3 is TGTGCCACCAGCAGAGTTGCGGGGGATAGCAATCAGCCCCAGCATTTT.

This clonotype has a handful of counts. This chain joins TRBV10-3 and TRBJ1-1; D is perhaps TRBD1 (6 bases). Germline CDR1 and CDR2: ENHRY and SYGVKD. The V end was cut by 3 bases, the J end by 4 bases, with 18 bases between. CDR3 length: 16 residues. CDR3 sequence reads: CAISETGGRQGTEAFF. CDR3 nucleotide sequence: TGTGCCATCAGTGAAACGGGGGGGCGCCAGGGCACTGAAGCTTTCTTT.

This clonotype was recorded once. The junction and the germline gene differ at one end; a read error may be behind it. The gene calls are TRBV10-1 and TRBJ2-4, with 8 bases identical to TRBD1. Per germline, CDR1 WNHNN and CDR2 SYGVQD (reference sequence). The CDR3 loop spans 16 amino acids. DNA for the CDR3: TGCGCCAGAAGTGAGTCTTCGGGACAGGACAAAAACATTCAGTACTTC. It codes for CARSESSGQDKNIQYF.

The CDR3 is CASSVLTGSNQPQHF. CDR3 nucleotides: TGTGCCAGCAGCGTACTGACAGGGTCCAATCAGCCCCAGCATTTT. This chain connects TRBV12-3 or TRBV12-4 to TRBJ1-5; TRBD1 matches 7 bases. The CDR3 is made up of 15 amino acids. With V trimmed by 6 bases and J by 3 bases, 8 bases remained unmatched.

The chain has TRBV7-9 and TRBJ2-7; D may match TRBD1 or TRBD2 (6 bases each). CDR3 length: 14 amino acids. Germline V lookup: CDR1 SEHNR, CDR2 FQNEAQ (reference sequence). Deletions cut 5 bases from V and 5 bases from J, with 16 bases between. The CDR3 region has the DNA TGTGCCAGCAGCCCCAGAAGGGGGGAGGACGAGCAGTACTTC. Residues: CASSPRRGEDEQYF.

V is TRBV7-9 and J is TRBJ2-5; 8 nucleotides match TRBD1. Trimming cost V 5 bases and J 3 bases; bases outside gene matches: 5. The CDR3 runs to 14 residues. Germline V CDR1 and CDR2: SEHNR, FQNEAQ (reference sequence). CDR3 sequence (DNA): TGTGCCAGCAGCAGAGGACAGGGAGAAGAGACCCAGTACTTC. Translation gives CASSRGQGEETQYF.

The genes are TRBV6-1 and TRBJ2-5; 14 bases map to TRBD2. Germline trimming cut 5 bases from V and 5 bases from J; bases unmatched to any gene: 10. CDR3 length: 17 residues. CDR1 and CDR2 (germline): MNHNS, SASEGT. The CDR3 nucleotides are TGTGCCAGCAGTCCGGGACTAGCGGGAGAAATCGGGGAGACCCAGTACTTC. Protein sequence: CASSPGLAGEIGETQYF.

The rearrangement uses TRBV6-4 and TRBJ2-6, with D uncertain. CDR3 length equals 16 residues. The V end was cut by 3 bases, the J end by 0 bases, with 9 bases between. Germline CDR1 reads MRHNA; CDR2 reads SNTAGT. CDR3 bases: TGTGCCAGCAGTGAAGGTTCATACTCTGGGGCCAACGTCCTGACTTTC. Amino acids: CASSEGSYSGANVLTF.

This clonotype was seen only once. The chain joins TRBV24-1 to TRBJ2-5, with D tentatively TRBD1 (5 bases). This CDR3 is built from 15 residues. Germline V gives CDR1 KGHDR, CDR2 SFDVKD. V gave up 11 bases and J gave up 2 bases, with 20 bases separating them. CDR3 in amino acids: CASSPSLGEQETQYF. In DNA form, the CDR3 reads TGTGCCAGCTCACCCAGCCTAGGGGAACAAGAGACCCAGTACTTC.

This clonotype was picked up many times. The CDR3 loop is CSAGQVPAEAFF. CDR3 in DNA: TGCAGCGCAGGACAGGTCCCCGCTGAAGCTTTCTTT. The V and J genes are TRBV29-1 and TRBJ1-1, with 7 bases matching TRBD1. There are 12 residues in the CDR3. The V and J ends lost 7 bases and 6 bases, in that order; junction bases with no gene match: 8. Germline CDR1 SQVTM, CDR2 ANQGSEA.

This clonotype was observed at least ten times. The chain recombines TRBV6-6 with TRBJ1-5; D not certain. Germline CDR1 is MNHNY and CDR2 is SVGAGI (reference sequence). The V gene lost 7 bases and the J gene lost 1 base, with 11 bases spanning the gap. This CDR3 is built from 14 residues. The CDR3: CASTEGSSNQPQHF. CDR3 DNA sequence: TGTGCCAGCACCGAGGGTTCCAGCAATCAGCCCCAGCATTTT.

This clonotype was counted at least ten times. CDR3 protein: CSARESGANVLTF. The CDR3 coding sequence is TGCAGTGCCCGGGAGTCTGGGGCCAACGTCCTGACTTTC. The chain carries TRBV20-1 and TRBJ2-6; possible D gene TRBD2, 6 bases. The ends were cut back, 6 bases at V and 1 base at J, with 7 bases in the middle. Germline CDR1 reads DFQATT; CDR2 reads SNEGSKA (reference sequence). CDR3 size: 13 residues.

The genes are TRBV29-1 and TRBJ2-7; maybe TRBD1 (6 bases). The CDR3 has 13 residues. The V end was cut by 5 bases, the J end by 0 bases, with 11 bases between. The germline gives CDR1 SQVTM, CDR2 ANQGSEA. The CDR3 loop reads CSVSQGFSYEQYF. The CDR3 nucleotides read TGCAGCGTTTCGCAGGGGTTCTCCTACGAGCAGTACTTC.

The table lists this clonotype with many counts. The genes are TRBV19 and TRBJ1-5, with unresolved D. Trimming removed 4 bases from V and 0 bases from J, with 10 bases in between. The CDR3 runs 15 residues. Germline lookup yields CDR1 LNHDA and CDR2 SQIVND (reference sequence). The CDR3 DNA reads TGTGCCAGTAGTAAAGACGGATATAGCAATCAGCCCCAGCATTTT. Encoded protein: CASSKDGYSNQPQHF.

The CDR3 DNA is TGCGCCAGCAGCCTAGGACAGGATGATTCACCCCTCCACTTT. Encoded protein: CASSLGQDDSPLHF. J is TRBJ1-6 and V is TRBV5-1, with 7 bases matching TRBD1. The CDR3 is made up of 14 amino acids. Germline loops: CDR1 SGHRS, CDR2 YFSETQ. V gave up 4 bases and J gave up 8 bases; unmatched junction bases: 6.

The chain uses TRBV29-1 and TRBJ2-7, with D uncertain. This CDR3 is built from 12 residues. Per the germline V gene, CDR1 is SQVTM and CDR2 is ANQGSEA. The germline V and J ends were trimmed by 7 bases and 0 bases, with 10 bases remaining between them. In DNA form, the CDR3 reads TGCAGCGCCCGGACCGTCTCCTACGAGCAGTACTTC. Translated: CSARTVSYEQYF.

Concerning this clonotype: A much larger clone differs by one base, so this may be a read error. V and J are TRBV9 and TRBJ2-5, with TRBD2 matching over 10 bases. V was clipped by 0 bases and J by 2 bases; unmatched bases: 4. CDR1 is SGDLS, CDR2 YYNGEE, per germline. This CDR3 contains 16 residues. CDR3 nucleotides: TGTGCCAGCAGCGTAGCCACTAGCGGGGCTCAAGAGACCCAGTACTTC. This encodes CASSVATSGAQETQYF.

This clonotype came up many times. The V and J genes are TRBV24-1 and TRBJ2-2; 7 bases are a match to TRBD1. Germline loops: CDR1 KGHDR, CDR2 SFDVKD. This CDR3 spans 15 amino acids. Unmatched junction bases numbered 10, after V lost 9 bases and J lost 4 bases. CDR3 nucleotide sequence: TGTGCCACCGGAACGGGACAGCGTATCACCGGGGAGCTGTTTTTT. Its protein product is CATGTGQRITGELFF.

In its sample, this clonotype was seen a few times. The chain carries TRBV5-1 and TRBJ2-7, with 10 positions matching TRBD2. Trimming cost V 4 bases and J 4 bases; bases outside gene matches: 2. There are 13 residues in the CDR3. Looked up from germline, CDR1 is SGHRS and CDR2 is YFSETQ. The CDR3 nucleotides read TGCGCCAGCAGCGAGCGGGAGGGGTACGAGCAGTACTTC. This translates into CASSEREGYEQYF. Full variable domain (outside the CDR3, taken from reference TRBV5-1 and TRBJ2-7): KAGVTQTPRYLIKTRGQQVTLSCSPISGHRSVSWYQQTPGQGLQFLFEYFSETQRNKGNFPGRFSGRQFSNSRSEMNVSTLELGDSALYLCASSEREGYEQYFGPGTRLTVT.